The next 19 T cell receptor beta chains were all read from a single sample in a study of a mutant IDH1 vaccine in newly diagnosed glioma. Time point reported: week 5, during vaccination. Vaccination comprised doses that each held 300 ug of mutant IDH1 20-mer peptide, plus topical imiquimod. The assay was immunoSEQ multiplex PCR, and TCRdb's table has in-frame clones only and misses some. The sample includes just under 80,000 clones, about 91% of them seen just once. Antigens of these TCRs are unknown. The sample in question was PBMCs, obtained from a glioma patient whose treatment included an IDH1 peptide vaccine. The receptors stem from a woman aged 50 to 60 with glioma.

J is TRBJ2-5 and V is TRBV7-9; maybe TRBD2 (7 bases). The CDR3 is 15 amino acids. Germline CDR1 SEHNR, CDR2 FQNEAQ (reference sequence). The ends were cut back, 0 bases at V and 1 base at J, with 9 bases in the middle. The CDR3 protein is CASSLARGPQETQYF. The CDR3 DNA reads as TGTGCCAGCAGCTTAGCGCGGGGGCCCCAAGAGACCCAGTACTTC. The whole variable domain, filled in from reference TRBV7-9 and TRBJ2-5, reads DTGVSQNPRHKITKRGQNVTFRCDPISEHNRLYWYRQTLGQGPEFLTYFQNEAQLEKSRLLSDRFSAERPKGSFSTLEIQRTEQGDSAMYLCASSLARGPQETQYFGPGTRLLVL.

The chain has TRBV5-1 and TRBJ2-5, with D tentatively TRBD1 or TRBD2 (6 bases each). This CDR3 has 16 residues. The V end lost 4 bases, the J end lost 1 base, and 17 bases lay between the germline ends. Germline CDR1 and CDR2: SGHRS and YFSETQ. CDR3 amino acids: CASSLTGATGQETQYF. CDR3 nucleotide sequence: TGCGCCAGCAGCCTGACGGGGGCTACCGGCCAAGAGACCCAGTACTTC.

The rearrangement joins TRBV10-3 to TRBJ2-5; D remains unclear. The CDR3 runs to 13 residues. Trimming stripped 2 bases from V and 1 base from J, with 5 bases between. The germline gives CDR1 ENHRY, CDR2 SYGVKD. The CDR3 sequence: CAISEPPQETQYF. CDR3 coding DNA: TGTGCCATCAGTGAGCCCCCCCAAGAGACCCAGTACTTC.

V gene TRBV7-2 combines with J gene TRBJ2-1, with D uncertain. CDR3 length: 12 residues. In germline, CDR1 is SGHTA, CDR2 FQGNSA. V lost 1 base to trimming and J lost 12 bases, with 10 bases between them. CDR3 loop: CASSLDGWRQFF. The CDR3 nucleotides read TGTGCCAGCAGCTTAGACGGCTGGAGGCAGTTCTTC.

The chain joins TRBV6-5 to TRBJ2-7, with 9 bases fitting TRBD1. The length of the CDR3 is 14 residues. Germline V gene lookup returns CDR1 MNHEY and CDR2 SVGAGI. V lost 9 bases and J lost 4; bases outside the gene matches: 10. DNA of the CDR3: TGTGCCAGTTGTGACAGGGGGACCGGATACGAGCAGTACTTC. Translation: CASCDRGTGYEQYF.

This chain joins TRBV7-6 and TRBJ2-3, with 9 bases fitting TRBD2. CDR3 length: 16 amino acids. The germline CDR1 and CDR2 sequences are SGHVS and FNYEAQ. V shed 5 bases, J shed 4 bases, and the junction held 10 bases outside the gene matches. CDR3 amino acids: CASSTGLAEMADTQYF. CDR3 sequence (DNA): TGTGCCAGCAGCACGGGACTAGCAGAAATGGCAGATACGCAGTATTTT.

The CDR3 DNA reads TGTGCCAGTAGTATAGATTCCCCTGGGGCCAACGTCCTGACTTTC. Protein product: CASSIDSPGANVLTF. This rearrangement joins TRBV19 to TRBJ2-6; D is undetermined. CDR1 LNHDA and CDR2 SQIVND come from the germline V gene (reference sequence). The CDR3 loop spans 15 amino acids. V lost 0 bases to trimming and J lost 2 bases, with 5 bases between them.

V usage is TRBV5-4 and J usage is TRBJ1-1; no definite D call. The V gene lost 0 bases and the J gene lost 7 bases, with 13 bases spanning the gap. Looked up from germline, CDR1 is SGHNT and CDR2 is YYREEE (reference sequence). The CDR3 has 14 amino acids. CDR3 protein: CASSLASLVGEAFF. The CDR3 nucleotides read TGTGCCAGCAGCTTGGCTTCGTTGGTAGGTGAAGCTTTCTTT.

The gene calls are TRBV6-5 and TRBJ1-1; D perhaps matches TRBD1 (6 bases). CDR3 length equals 10 residues. Germline V CDR1 and CDR2: MNHEY, SVGAGI. V was clipped by 7 bases and J by 10 bases, with 10 bases between them. The CDR3 is CASTKGGAFF. CDR3 nucleotides: TGTGCCAGCACCAAAGGGGGAGCTTTCTTT.

The genes are TRBV30 and TRBJ2-1, with D possibly TRBD2 on 6 matching bases. Trimming took off 5 bases at V and 4 bases at J, with 9 bases between the two ends. The CDR3 length is 12 residues. Germline V lookup: CDR1 GTSNPN, CDR2 SVGIG (reference sequence). The CDR3 region has the DNA TGTGCCTGGCGGGAGTTATACAATGAGCAGTTCTTC. Its translation is CAWRELYNEQFF.

This sequence joins TRBV27 and TRBJ2-3; 7 bases are shared with TRBD2. Trimming cost V 3 bases and J 5 bases; bases outside gene matches: 11. The CDR3 length is 16 residues. Germline V gives CDR1 MNHEY, CDR2 SMNVEV (reference sequence). The chain's CDR3 is CASSFRGLDIGDTQYF. CDR3 DNA sequence: TGTGCCAGCAGTTTCCGAGGACTAGATATTGGAGATACGCAGTATTTT.

The rearrangement links TRBV27 to TRBJ1-5; a weak D match, TRBD1 (6 bases). This CDR3 is built from 16 residues. Trimming removed 4 bases from V and 2 bases from J, with 15 bases in between. CDR1 and CDR2 from the germline V gene are MNHEY and SMNVEV (reference sequence). The CDR3 is CASSSLGGRGNQPQHF. The CDR3 region has the DNA TGTGCCAGCAGTTCCCTCGGGGGCAGGGGCAATCAGCCCCAGCATTTT.

This clone was seen a handful of times. The J gene is TRBJ2-1, the V gene TRBV7-9; the match to TRBD2 covers 12 bases. The junction had 6 bases not matched to a gene; V was cut back by 5 bases and J by 1 base. Germline CDR1 reads SEHNR; CDR2 reads FQNEAQ (reference sequence). The CDR3 runs 17 residues. The CDR3: CASSPQGTSGSYNEQFF. The CDR3 nucleotides are TGTGCCAGCAGCCCCCAAGGGACTAGCGGGTCCTACAATGAGCAGTTCTTC.

The chain is built from TRBV9 and TRBJ2-7; 9 bases fit TRBD1. Germline CDR1 SGDLS, CDR2 YYNGEE. V lost 3 bases to trimming and J lost 2 bases; unmatched junction nucleotides: 3. The CDR3 spans 14 residues. This CDR3 reads CASSARQGAYEQYF. In nucleotides, the CDR3 is TGTGCCAGCAGCGCAAGACAGGGGGCCTACGAGCAGTACTTC.

The chain combines TRBV30 with TRBJ2-3; 9 nucleotides agree with TRBD1. CDR3 size: 23 residues. Germline assignment: CDR1 GTSNPN and CDR2 SVGIG (reference sequence). V was pared by 0 bases and J by 3 bases, with 28 bases of the junction left unmatched. The chain's CDR3 is CAWSVHSLFRSGQGGGRTDTQYF. The CDR3 region has the DNA TGTGCCTGGAGTGTACACTCCCTATTTAGATCGGGACAGGGAGGTGGGCGGACAGATACGCAGTATTTT.

The V and J genes are TRBV7-8 and TRBJ2-7, with 8 bases matching TRBD2. V shed 2 bases and J 1 base; nucleotides not matched to a gene: 10. This CDR3 is 17 amino acids long. Germline V gives CDR1 SGHVS, CDR2 FQNEAQ. CDR3 in DNA: TGTGCCAGCAGCTTAACAAGCCGAGGCGGGGGGTCCTACGAGCAGTACTTC. This sequence encodes CASSLTSRGGGSYEQYF.

The CDR3 reads CASSWYPSNQPQHF. The CDR3 bases are TGTGCCAGCTCATGGTACCCTAGCAATCAGCCCCAGCATTTT. The rearrangement joins TRBV2 to TRBJ1-5; D remains ambiguous. The V end was cut by 8 bases, the J end by 0 bases, with 11 bases between. The CDR3 covers 14 residues. The V gene's germline CDR1 is SNHLY and CDR2 FYNNEI.

This rearrangement joins TRBV10-2 to TRBJ2-7, with 9 bases identical to TRBD2. Unmatched junction bases numbered 4, after V lost 0 bases and J lost 4 bases. The CDR3 contains 15 residues. In germline, CDR1 is WSHSY, CDR2 SAAADI. The DNA for the CDR3 is TGCGCCAGCAGTGAGTCTTCGGGACTAGCTTACGAGCAGTACTTC. This codes for CASSESSGLAYEQYF.

This rearrangement joins TRBV9 to TRBJ2-5, with 9 positions matching TRBD2. V lost 7 bases to trimming and J lost 4 bases; unmatched junction nucleotides: 8. The CDR3 contains 14 residues. Germline-derived CDR1 and CDR2 are SGDLS and YYNGEE. The CDR3 DNA sequence: TGTGCCAGCCGCGGCGGGGGGGGGAGAGAGACCCAGTACTTC. Translated: CASRGGGGRETQYF.